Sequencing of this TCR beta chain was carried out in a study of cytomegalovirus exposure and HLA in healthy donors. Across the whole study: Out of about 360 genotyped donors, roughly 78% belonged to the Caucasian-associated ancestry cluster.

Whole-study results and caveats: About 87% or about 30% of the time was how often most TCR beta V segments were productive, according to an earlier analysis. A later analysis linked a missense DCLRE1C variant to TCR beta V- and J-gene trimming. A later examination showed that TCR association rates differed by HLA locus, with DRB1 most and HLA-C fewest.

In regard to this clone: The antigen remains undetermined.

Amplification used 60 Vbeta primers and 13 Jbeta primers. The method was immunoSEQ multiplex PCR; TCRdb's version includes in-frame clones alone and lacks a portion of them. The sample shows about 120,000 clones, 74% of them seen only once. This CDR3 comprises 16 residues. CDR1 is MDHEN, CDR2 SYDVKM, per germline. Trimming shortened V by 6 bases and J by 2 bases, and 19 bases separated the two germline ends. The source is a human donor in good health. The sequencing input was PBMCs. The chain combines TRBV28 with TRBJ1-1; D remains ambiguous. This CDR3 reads CASRPSGFSSNTEAFF. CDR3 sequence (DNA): TGTGCCAGCAGACCCTCGGGGTTCAGTTCAAACACTGAAGCTTTCTTT.